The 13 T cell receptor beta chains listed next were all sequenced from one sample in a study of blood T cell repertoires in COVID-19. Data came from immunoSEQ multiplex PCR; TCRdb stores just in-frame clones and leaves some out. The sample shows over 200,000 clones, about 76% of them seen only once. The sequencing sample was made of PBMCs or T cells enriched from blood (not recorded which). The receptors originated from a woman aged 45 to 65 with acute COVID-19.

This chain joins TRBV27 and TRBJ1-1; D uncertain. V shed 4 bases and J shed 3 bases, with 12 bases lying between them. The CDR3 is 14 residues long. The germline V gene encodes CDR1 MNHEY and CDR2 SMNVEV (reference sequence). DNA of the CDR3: TGTGCCAGCAGTTCCGCGGGTAGCGACACTGAAGCTTTCTTT. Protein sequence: CASSSAGSDTEAFF.

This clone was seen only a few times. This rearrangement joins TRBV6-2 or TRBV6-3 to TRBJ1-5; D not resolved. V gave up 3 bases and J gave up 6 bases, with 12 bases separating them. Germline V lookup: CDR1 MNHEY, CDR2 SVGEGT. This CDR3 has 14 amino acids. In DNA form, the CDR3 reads TGTGCCAGCAGTTATGGTCTCGAGAGTCAGCCCCAGCATTTT. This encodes CASSYGLESQPQHF.

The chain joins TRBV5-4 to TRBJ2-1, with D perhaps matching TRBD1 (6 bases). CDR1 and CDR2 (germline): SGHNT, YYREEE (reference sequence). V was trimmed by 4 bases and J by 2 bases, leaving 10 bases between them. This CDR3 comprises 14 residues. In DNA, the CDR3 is TGTGCCAGCAGCCAGGACAGAGCCTACAATGAGCAGTTCTTC. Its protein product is CASSQDRAYNEQFF.

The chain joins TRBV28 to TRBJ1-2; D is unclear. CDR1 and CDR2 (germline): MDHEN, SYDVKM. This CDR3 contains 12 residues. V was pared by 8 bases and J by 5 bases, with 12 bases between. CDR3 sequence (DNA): TGTGCCAGCCTCGGGAATCTATATGGCTACACCTTC. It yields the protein CASLGNLYGYTF.

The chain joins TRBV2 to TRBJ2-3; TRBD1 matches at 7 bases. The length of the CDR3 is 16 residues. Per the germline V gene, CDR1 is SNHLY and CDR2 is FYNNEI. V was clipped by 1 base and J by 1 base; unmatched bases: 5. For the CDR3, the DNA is TGTGCCAGCAGTGAAGGTCAGGGGGTACGCACAGATACGCAGTATTTT. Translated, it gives CASSEGQGVRTDTQYF.

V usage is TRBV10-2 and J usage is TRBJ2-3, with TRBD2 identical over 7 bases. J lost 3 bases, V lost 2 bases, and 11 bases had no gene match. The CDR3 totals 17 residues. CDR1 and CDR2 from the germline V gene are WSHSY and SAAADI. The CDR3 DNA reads TGCGCCAGCAGTGAGGCCCTAGCGGCCGACCCGACAGATACGCAGTATTTT. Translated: CASSEALAADPTDTQYF.

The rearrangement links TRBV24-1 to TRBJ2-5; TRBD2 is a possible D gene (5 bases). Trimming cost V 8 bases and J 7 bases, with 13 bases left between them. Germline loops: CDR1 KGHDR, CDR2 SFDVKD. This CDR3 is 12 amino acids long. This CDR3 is CATTGLEATQYF. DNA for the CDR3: TGTGCCACCACCGGACTTGAGGCGACCCAGTACTTC.

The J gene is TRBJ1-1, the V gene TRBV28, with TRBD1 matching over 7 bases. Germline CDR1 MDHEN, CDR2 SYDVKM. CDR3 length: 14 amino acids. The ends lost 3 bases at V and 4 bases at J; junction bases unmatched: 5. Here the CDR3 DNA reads TGTGCCAGCAGTTTGGTGACAGGGTCCACTGAAGCTTTCTTT. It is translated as CASSLVTGSTEAFF.

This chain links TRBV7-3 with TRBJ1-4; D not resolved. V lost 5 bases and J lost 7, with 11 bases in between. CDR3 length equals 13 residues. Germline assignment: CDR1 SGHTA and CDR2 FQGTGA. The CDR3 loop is CASSRDNGEKLFF. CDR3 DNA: TGTGCCAGCAGCCGTGATAACGGTGAAAAACTGTTTTTT.

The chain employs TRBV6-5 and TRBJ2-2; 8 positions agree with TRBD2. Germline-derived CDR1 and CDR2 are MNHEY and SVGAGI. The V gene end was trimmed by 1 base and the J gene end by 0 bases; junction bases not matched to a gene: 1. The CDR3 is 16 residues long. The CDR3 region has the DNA TGTGCCAGCAGTTACTTTAGCGGGGCGAACACCGGGGAGCTGTTTTTT. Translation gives CASSYFSGANTGELFF.

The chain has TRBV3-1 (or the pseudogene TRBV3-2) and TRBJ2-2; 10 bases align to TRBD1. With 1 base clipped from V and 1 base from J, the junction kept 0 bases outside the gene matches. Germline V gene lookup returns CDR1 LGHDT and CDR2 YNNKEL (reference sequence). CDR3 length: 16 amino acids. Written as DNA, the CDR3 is TGTGCCAGCAGCCAAGGGGACAGGGGGAACACCGGGGAGCTGTTTTTT. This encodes CASSQGDRGNTGELFF.

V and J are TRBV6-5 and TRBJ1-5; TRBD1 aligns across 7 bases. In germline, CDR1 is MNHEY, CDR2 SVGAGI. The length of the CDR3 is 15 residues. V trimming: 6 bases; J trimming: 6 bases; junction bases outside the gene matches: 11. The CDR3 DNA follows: TGTGCCAGCAGGTCCGGGACAGCTGTCGTTCAGCCCCAGCATTTT. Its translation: CASRSGTAVVQPQHF.

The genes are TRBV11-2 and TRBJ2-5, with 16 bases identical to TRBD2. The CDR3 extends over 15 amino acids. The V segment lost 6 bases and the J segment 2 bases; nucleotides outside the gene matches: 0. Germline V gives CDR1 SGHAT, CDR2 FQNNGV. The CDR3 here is CASRGLAGGQETQYF. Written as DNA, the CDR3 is TGTGCCAGCAGGGGACTAGCGGGGGGGCAAGAGACCCAGTACTTC.